The sequence of this T cell receptor (beta chain) was determined in a study of T cells expressing NK-cell markers. Study-level background: Among eight sequenced donors, seven carried HCMV seropositivity while one was seronegative.

The CDR3 length is 12 residues. TCRdb re-analyzed the 5' RACE reads; it lists each CDR3 protein once, without DNA. The data include about 410,000 distinct CDR3 sequences; the top ten clones carry roughly 10%. This sequence originates from a woman aged 50 to 60 in good health. The sequencing input was blood T cells: a sorted CD56 or NKG2C T cell subset, CD4+ or CD8+ T cells, or bulk PBMC T cells (not recorded which). This chain connects TRBV12-3 or TRBV12-4 to TRBJ2-1. CDR3 sequence reads: CASSRLSNEQFF.